This T cell receptor (beta chain) was documented in a study of cytomegalovirus exposure and HLA in healthy donors. Study details: An earlier analysis found some 100 million unique TCR beta sequences from approximately 170 million T cells. HLA-typed donors contributed 65 million to 95 million unique TCRs, which were held in an early data release.

To note about this clone: As yet, its antigen is unknown.

Study-wide points: TCR beta chains associated with HLA were, in a later analysis, more clonally expanded than equally common others.

Healthy individuals who donated bone marrow served as the donors. This CDR3 has 16 residues. V lost 0 bases to trimming and J lost 4 bases; unmatched junction nucleotides: 6. From germline, CDR1 is SGHRS and CDR2 YFSETQ. Vbeta (60) and Jbeta (13) primers were used in the PCR. The method was immunoSEQ multiplex PCR; TCRdb's version includes in-frame clones alone and lacks a portion of them. The sample features 34,000 or so clones, with around 4.7% in its top ten. The genes are TRBV5-1 and TRBJ2-1, with 8 nucleotides matching TRBD2. The TCR comes from a female donor in good health and CMV-seronegative. Sequencing was done on a sample of PBMCs. In nucleotides, the CDR3 is TGCGCCAGCAGCTTGGTGGCGGGGGGACCTTACAATGAGCAGTTCTTC. Protein product: CASSLVAGGPYNEQFF. Using reference TRBV5-1 and TRBJ2-1 for the parts outside the CDR3, the full variable domain is KAGVTQTPRYLIKTRGQQVTLSCSPISGHRSVSWYQQTPGQGLQFLFEYFSETQRNKGNFPGRFSGRQFSNSRSEMNVSTLELGDSALYLCASSLVAGGPYNEQFFGPGTRLTVL.